One and the same sample provided the 13 T cell receptor beta chains below, sequenced in a study of blood T cell repertoires in COVID-19. The repertoire was sequenced with immunoSEQ multiplex PCR; TCRdb's copy has only in-frame clones and lacks some. The sample consists of around 200,000 clones, around 87% of them appearing once. Sequenced sample: peripheral blood. The source of these receptors is a man aged 40-55 years with active or convalescent COVID-19.

The chain combines TRBV23-1 with TRBJ1-3, with 8 bases identical to TRBD1. TRBV23-1 is flagged as an ORF with uncertain function. Unmatched junction bases numbered 13, after V lost 9 bases and J lost 0 bases. This CDR3 spans 17 amino acids. CDR3 in DNA: TGCGCCAGTTTCCTGGGACAGGAGGTCCTCTCTGGAAACACCATATATTTT. It specifies CASFLGQEVLSGNTIYF.

The V gene is TRBV24-1, the J gene TRBJ1-1, with D possibly matching TRBD1 (5 bases). Germline CDR1 KGHDR, CDR2 SFDVKD. This CDR3 spans 12 amino acids. The V gene lost 11 bases and the J gene lost 4 bases, with 13 bases spanning the gap. CDR3 in amino acids: CAIGGSGTEAFF. CDR3 in DNA: TGTGCCATCGGGGGGTCAGGCACTGAAGCTTTCTTT.

V gene TRBV30 combines with J gene TRBJ1-1; D may be TRBD1 (5 bases). Between the trimmed V and J ends, which lost 3 bases and 3 bases, there was a span of 11 bases. The length of the CDR3 is 13 residues. Germline CDR1 and CDR2: GTSNPN and SVGIG (reference sequence). The CDR3 region has the DNA TGTGCCTGGAGCTTGGGGGGAGACACTGAAGCTTTCTTT. Protein: CAWSLGGDTEAFF.

This clone has just one count. The chain is built from TRBV12-5 and TRBJ2-5; TRBD2 matches at 8 bases. Germline CDR1 reads LGHNT; CDR2 reads FRNRAP. The CDR3 covers 16 residues. The trim removed 3 bases at V and 7 bases at J, leaving 13 bases unmatched. The CDR3 loop is CASGFSSGGSQGTQYF. In nucleotides, the CDR3 is TGTGCTAGTGGTTTTTCCAGCGGGGGCTCCCAGGGGACCCAGTACTTC.

The V and J genes are TRBV6-5 and TRBJ1-2; no clear D. The length of the CDR3 is 14 residues. Trimming took 7 bases from V and 3 from J, leaving 15 bases between them. Per the germline V gene, CDR1 is MNHEY and CDR2 is SVGAGI. Here the CDR3 DNA reads TGTGCCAGCAAACGGGGAGGGAGTGACTATGGCTACACCTTC. Protein sequence: CASKRGGSDYGYTF.

This clone was seen more than once but under ten times. The chain is built from TRBV5-1 and TRBJ2-5; weak D call: TRBD1 (5 bases). CDR1 is SGHRS and CDR2 is YFSETQ in the germline V gene. The ends were cut back, 1 base at V and 5 bases at J, with 6 bases in the middle. The CDR3 is 12 amino acids. The CDR3 is CASSLKGETQYF. CDR3 nucleotide sequence: TGCGCCAGCAGCTTGAAGGGGGAGACCCAGTACTTC.

V is TRBV12-3 or TRBV12-4 and J is TRBJ2-2; D remains ambiguous. CDR3 length: 11 amino acids. V was trimmed by 7 bases and J by 7 bases, leaving 7 bases between them. CDR3 DNA: TGTGCCAGCACCTCGGGCGGGGAGCTGTTTTTT. Translated, it gives CASTSGGELFF.

The chain is built from TRBV5-6 and TRBJ2-1; 10 bases fit TRBD2. This CDR3 region has 15 residues. V was clipped by 5 bases and J by 6 bases; unmatched bases: 8. Germline-derived CDR1 and CDR2 are SGHDT and YYEEEE. In DNA form, the CDR3 reads TGTGCCAGCAGTCCTACTAGCGGGGCTAGCAATGAGCAGTTCTTC. This gives the protein CASSPTSGASNEQFF.

The J gene is TRBJ1-1, the V gene TRBV30; D perhaps matches TRBD1 (5 bases). The CDR3 is 12 residues long. The germline V and J ends were trimmed by 2 bases and 9 bases, with 13 bases remaining between them. Per the germline V gene, CDR1 is GTSNPN and CDR2 is SVGIG (reference sequence). The CDR3 region has the DNA TGTGCCTGGAGTAACGGGGGGATAAAAGCTTTCTTT. Encoded protein: CAWSNGGIKAFF.

This clone was counted once. The V and J genes are TRBV28 and TRBJ1-2; 7 bases are a match to TRBD1. This CDR3 comprises 16 residues. Germline loops: CDR1 MDHEN, CDR2 SYDVKM. The J segment lost 4 bases and the V segment lost 4 bases, leaving 12 bases of the junction unmatched. Written as DNA, the CDR3 is TGTGCCAGCAGTTCCACTGCGGGCAGGGGGTTCTATGGCTACACCTTC. Protein product: CASSSTAGRGFYGYTF.

The chain uses TRBV27 and TRBJ1-5, with D unresolved. The germline gives CDR1 MNHEY, CDR2 SMNVEV (reference sequence). The CDR3 is made up of 14 amino acids. V shed 3 bases and J shed 5 bases, with 11 bases lying between them. In DNA form, the CDR3 reads TGTGCCAGCAGTTTTAGGAACGGGGATCAGCCCCAGCATTTT. Translation: CASSFRNGDQPQHF.

This chain connects TRBV2 to TRBJ2-3; TRBD2 matches 7 bases. Germline V lookup: CDR1 SNHLY, CDR2 FYNNEI. The V and J ends lost 2 bases and 1 base, in that order; junction bases with no gene match: 6. The CDR3 sequence is 16 residues long. As DNA, the CDR3 is TGTGCCAGCAGTGAACGGCTTACTAGCGGCACAGATACGCAGTATTTT. This sequence encodes CASSERLTSGTDTQYF.

V is TRBV6-5 and J is TRBJ2-1, with 11 nucleotides matching TRBD2. V was pared by 6 bases and J by 12 bases, with 7 bases of the junction left unmatched. Germline V gene sequence: CDR1 MNHEY, CDR2 SVGAGI. The CDR3 is 13 amino acids. The CDR3 DNA follows: TGTGCCAGCAGCTCGTCCCTAGCGGGGGGGCAGTTCTTC. Its protein product is CASSSSLAGGQFF.